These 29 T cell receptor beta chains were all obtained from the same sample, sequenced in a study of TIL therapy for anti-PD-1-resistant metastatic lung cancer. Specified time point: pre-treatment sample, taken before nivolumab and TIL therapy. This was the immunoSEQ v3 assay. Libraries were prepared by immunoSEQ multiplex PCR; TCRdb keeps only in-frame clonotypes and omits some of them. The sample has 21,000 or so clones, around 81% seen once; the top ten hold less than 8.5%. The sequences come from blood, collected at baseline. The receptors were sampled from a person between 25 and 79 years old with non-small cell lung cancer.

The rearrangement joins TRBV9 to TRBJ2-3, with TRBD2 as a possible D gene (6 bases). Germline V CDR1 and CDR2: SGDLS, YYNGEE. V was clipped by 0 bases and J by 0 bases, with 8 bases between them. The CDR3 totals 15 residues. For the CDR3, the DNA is TGTGCCAGCAGCGTAGCTGCGGGGAGCACAGATACGCAGTATTTT. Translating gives CASSVAAGSTDTQYF.

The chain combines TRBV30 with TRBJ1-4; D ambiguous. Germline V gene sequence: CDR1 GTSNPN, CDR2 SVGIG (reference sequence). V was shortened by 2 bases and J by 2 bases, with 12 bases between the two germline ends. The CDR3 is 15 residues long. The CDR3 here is CAWSPDLSTNEKLFF. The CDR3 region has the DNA TGTGCCTGGAGTCCCGACCTGAGTACTAATGAAAAACTGTTTTTT.

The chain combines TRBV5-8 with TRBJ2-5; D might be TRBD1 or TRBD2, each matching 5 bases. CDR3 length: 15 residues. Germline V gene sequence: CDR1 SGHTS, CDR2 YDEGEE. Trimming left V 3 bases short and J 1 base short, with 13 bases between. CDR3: CASSSGTGSQETQYF. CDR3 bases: TGTGCCAGCAGCTCCGGGACGGGGAGCCAAGAGACCCAGTACTTC.

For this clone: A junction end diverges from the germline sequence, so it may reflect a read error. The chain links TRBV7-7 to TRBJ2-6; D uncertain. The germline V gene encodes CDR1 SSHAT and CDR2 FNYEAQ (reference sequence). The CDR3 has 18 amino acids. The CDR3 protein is CASSSNGKATKSGQRPDF. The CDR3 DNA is TGTGCCAGCAGCAGCAATGGTAAGGCCACAAAGTCGGGCCAACGTCCTGACTTC.

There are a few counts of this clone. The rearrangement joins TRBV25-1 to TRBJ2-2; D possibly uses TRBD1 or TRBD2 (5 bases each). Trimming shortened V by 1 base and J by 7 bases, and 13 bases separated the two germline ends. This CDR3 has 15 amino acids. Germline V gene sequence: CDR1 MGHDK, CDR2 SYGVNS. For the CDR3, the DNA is TGTGCCAGCAGTGAATCGAGAGGGGTTAACGGGGAGCTGTTTTTT. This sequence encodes CASSESRGVNGELFF.

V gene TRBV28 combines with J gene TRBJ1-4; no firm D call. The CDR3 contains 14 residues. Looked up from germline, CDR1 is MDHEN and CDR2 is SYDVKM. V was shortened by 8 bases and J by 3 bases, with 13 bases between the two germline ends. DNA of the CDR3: TGTGCCAGCTTAAGTGTTAGCTCTAATGAAAAACTGTTTTTT. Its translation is CASLSVSSNEKLFF.

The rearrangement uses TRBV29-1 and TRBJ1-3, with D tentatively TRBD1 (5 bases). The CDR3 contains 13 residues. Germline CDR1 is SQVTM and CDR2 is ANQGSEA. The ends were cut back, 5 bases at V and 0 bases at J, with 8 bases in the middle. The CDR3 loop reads CSVSRGSGNTIYF. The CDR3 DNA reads TGCAGCGTTTCTAGGGGCTCTGGAAACACCATATATTTT.

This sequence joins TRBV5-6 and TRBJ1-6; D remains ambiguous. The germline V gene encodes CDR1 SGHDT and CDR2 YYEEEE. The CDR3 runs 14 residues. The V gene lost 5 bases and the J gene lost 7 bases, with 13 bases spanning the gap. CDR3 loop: CASSLKTGNSPLHF. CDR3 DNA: TGTGCCAGCAGTCTGAAAACTGGGAATTCACCCCTCCACTTT.

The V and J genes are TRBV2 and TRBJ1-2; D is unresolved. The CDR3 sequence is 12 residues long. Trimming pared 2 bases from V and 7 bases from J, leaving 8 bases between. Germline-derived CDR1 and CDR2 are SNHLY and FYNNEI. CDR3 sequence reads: CASSERQSGYTF. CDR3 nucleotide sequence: TGTGCCAGCAGTGAACGGCAGTCTGGCTACACCTTC.

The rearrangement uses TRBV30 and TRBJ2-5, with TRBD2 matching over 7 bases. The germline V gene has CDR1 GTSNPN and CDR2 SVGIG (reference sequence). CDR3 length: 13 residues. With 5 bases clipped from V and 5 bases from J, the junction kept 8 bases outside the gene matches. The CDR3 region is CAWGTGGMETQYF. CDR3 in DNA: TGTGCCTGGGGGACGGGGGGTATGGAGACCCAGTACTTC.

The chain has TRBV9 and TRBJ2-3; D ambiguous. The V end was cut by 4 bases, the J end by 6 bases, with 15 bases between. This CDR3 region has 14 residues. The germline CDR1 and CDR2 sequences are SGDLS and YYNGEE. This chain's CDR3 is CASSLRLGMDTQYF. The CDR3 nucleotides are TGTGCCAGCAGCCTCCGGTTAGGGATGGATACGCAGTATTTT.

CDR3 region: CASSVSGDEQYF. The CDR3 nucleotides read TGTGCCAGCAGTGTGTCGGGGGACGAGCAGTACTTC. This sequence joins TRBV6-1 and TRBJ2-7; tentative D call: TRBD2 (6 bases). Trimming took 4 bases from V and 5 from J, leaving 9 bases between them. The CDR3 runs to 12 residues. Looked up from germline, CDR1 is MNHNS and CDR2 is SASEGT.

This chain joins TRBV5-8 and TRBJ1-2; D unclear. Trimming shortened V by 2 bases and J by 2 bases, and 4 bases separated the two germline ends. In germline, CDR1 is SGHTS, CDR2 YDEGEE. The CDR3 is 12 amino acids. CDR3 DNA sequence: TGTGCCAGCAGCTTCCAGAACTATGGCTACACCTTC. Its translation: CASSFQNYGYTF.

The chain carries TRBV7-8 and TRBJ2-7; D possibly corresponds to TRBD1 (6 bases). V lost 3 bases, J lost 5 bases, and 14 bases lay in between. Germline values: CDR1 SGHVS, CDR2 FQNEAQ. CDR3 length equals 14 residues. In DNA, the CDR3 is TGTGCCAGCAGCTTTGAGGGGGAGACTGACGAGCAGTACTTC. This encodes CASSFEGETDEQYF.

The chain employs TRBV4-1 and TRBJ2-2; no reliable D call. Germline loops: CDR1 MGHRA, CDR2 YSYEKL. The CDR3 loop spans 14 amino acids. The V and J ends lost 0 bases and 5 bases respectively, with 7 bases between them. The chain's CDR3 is CASSQDRGTGELFF. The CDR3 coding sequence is TGCGCCAGCAGCCAAGATCGAGGTACCGGGGAGCTGTTTTTT.

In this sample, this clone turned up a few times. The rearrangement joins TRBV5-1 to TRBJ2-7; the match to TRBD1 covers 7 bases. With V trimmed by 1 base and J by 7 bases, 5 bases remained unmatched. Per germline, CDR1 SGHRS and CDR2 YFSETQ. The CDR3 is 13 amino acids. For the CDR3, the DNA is TGCGCCAGCAGCTTGAGGGGGCCCGGGGAGCAGTACTTC. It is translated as CASSLRGPGEQYF.

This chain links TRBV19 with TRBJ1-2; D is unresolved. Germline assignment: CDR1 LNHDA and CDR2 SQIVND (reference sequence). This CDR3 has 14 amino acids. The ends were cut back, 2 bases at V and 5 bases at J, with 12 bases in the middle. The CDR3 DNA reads TGTGCCAGTAGTATAAGCCCAGGCCGGTATGGCTACACCTTC. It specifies CASSISPGRYGYTF.

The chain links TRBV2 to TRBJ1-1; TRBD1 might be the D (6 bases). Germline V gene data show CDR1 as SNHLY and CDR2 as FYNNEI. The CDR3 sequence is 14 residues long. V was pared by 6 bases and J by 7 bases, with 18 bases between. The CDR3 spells CASREQGPAGEAFF. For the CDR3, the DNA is TGTGCCAGCAGGGAACAGGGCCCGGCGGGTGAAGCTTTCTTT. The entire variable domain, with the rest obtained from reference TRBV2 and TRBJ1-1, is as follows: EPEVTQTPSHQVTQMGQEVILRCVPISNHLYFYWYRQILGQKVEFLVSFYNNEISEKSEIFDDQFSVERPDGSNFTLKIRSTKLEDSAMYFCASREQGPAGEAFFGQGTRLTVV.

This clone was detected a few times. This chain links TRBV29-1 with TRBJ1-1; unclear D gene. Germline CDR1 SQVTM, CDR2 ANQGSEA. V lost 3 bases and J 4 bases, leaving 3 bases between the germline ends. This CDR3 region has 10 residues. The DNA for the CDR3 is TGCAGCGTTGATGTCACTGAAGCTTTCTTT. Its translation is CSVDVTEAFF.

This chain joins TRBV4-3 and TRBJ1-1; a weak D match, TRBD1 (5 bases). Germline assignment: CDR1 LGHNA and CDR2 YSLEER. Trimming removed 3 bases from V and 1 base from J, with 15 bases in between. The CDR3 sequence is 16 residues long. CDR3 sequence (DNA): TGCGCCAGCAGCCAGGGGGGGTGGGCCCGGAACACTGAAGCTTTCTTT. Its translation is CASSQGGWARNTEAFF.

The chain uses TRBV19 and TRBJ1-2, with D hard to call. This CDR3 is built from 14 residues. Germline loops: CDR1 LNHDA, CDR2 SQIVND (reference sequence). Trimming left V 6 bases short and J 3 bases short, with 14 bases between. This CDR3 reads CASSPTFGHYGYTF. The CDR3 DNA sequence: TGTGCCAGTAGCCCGACATTCGGCCACTATGGCTACACCTTC.

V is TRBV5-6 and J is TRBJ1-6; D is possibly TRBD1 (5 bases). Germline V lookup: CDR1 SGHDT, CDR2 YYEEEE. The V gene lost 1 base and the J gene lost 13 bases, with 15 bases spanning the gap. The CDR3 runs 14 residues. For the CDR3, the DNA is TGTGCCAGCAGCTTGACGGGGCAAAACTCTCCCCTCCACTTT. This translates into CASSLTGQNSPLHF.

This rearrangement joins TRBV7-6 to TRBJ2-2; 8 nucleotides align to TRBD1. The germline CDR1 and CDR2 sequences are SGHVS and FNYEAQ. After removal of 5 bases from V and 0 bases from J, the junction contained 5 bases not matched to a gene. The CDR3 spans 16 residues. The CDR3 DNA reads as TGTGCCAGCAGCCCCCAGACAGGGGCGAACACCGGGGAGCTGTTTTTT. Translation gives CASSPQTGANTGELFF.

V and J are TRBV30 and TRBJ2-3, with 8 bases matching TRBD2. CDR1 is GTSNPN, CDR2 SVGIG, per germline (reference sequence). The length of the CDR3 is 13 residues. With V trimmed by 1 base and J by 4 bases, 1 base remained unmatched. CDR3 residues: CAWSAGGADTQYF. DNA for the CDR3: TGTGCCTGGAGTGCGGGGGGGGCAGATACGCAGTATTTT.

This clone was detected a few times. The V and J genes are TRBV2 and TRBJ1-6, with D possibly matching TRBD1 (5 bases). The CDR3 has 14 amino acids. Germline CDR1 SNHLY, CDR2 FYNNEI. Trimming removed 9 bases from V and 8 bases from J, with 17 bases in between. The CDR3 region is CASELEGSDSPLHF. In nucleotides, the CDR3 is TGTGCCAGTGAGCTGGAGGGGTCCGATTCACCCCTCCACTTT.

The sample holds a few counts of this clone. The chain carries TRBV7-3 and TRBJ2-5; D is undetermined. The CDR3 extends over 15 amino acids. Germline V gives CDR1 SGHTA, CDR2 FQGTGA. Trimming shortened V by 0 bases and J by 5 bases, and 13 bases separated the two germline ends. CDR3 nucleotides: TGTGCCAGCAGCTTAACGGCAGGCTCCCGGGAGACCCAGTACTTC. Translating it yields CASSLTAGSRETQYF.

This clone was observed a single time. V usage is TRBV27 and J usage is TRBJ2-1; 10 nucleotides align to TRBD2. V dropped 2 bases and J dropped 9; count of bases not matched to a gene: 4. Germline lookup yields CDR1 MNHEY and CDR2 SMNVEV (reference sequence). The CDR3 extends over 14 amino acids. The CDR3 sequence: CASSLSGRGGEQFF. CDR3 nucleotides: TGTGCCAGCAGTTTAAGCGGGAGGGGAGGTGAGCAGTTCTTC.

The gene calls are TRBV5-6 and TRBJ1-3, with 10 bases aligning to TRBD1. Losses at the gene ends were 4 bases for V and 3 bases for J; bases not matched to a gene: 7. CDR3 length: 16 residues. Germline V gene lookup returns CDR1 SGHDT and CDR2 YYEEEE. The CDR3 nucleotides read TGTGCCAGCAGCAGGAGACAGGGGGCGGGTGGAAACACCATATATTTT. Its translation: CASSRRQGAGGNTIYF.

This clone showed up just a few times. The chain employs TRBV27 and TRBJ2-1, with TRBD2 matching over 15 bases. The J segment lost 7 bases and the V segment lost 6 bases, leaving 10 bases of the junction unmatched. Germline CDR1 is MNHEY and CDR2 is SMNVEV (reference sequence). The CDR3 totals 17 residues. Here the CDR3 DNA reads TGTGCCAGCAGCACCCTCGGGACTAGCGGGAGGTGGAATGAGCAGTTCTTC. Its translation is CASSTLGTSGRWNEQFF.